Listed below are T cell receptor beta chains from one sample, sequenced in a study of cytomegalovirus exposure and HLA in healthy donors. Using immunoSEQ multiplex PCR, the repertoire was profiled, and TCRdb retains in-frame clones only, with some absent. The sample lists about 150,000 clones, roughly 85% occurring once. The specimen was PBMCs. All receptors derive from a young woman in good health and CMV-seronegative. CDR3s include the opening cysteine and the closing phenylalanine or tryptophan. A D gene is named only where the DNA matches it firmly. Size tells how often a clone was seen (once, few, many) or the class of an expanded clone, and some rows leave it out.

DNA: TGTGCCTGGAGTGCTAGCTCCTACAATGAGCAGTTCTTC
CDR3: CAWSASSYNEQFF
J: TRBJ2-1
V: TRBV30
D: NA
size: NA
length: 13

DNA: TGCGCCAGCAGCGGTCGTGTGGACCCGATTGACAGGGGCATTCAGTACTTC
CDR3: CASSGRVDPIDRGIQYF
J: TRBJ2-4
V: TRBV5-1
D: TRBD1
size: NA
length: 17

DNA: TGCGCCAGCAGCCAGGCTGTAGGCCAGCCCCAGCATTTT
CDR3: CASSQAVGQPQHF
J: TRBJ1-5
V: TRBV7-2
D: NA
size: NA
length: 13

DNA: TGTGCCAGCAGCCGTGGGACTCGGTATGGCTACACCTTC
CDR3: CASSRGTRYGYTF
J: TRBJ1-2
V: TRBV27
D: NA
size: NA
length: 13

DNA: TGTGCCAGTAGTTCCCTCGGACTAGATGGATTCGTGGATACGCAGTATTTT
CDR3: CASSSLGLDGFVDTQYF
J: TRBJ2-3
V: TRBV19
D: TRBD2
size: NA
length: 17

DNA: TGTGCCAGCAGCTTAGGACAGGGAACAGGTCAGCCCCAGCATTTT
CDR3: CASSLGQGTGQPQHF
J: TRBJ1-5
V: TRBV7-6
D: TRBD1
size: NA
length: 15

DNA: TGTGCCAGCTCACCACGCACCCTAGCGGGAGAAGCAGATACGCAGTATTTT
CDR3: CASSPRTLAGEADTQYF
J: TRBJ2-3
V: TRBV18
D: TRBD2
size: few
length: 17

DNA: TGTGCCTGGGAAGCTAGCGGGGGGATCACAGATACGCAGTATTTT
CDR3: CAWEASGGITDTQYF
J: TRBJ2-3
V: TRBV30
D: TRBD2
size: NA
length: 15

DNA: TGTGCCAGCAGCCCCATAGCGGGGGAGGGAGAGACCCAGTACTTC
CDR3: CASSPIAGEGETQYF
J: TRBJ2-5
V: TRBV7-2
D: TRBD2
size: few
length: 15

DNA: TGTGCCAGCAGTGGGACAGTTAATCAGCCCCAGCATTTT
CDR3: CASSGTVNQPQHF
J: TRBJ1-5
V: TRBV6-5
D: TRBD1
size: NA
length: 13

DNA: TGTGCCAGCAGTGACTCCGGGACTAGGGGGGATACGCAGTATTTT
CDR3: CASSDSGTRGDTQYF
J: TRBJ2-3
V: TRBV6-4
D: TRBD2
size: NA
length: 15

DNA: TGTGCCAGCAGTTTGATGGGGGGCTCCTACAATGAGCAGTTCTTC
CDR3: CASSLMGGSYNEQFF
J: TRBJ2-1
V: TRBV27
D: NA
size: once
length: 15

DNA: TGCGCCAGCAGCATCGACACCGGGACTACTTCCTACGAGCAGTACTTC
CDR3: CASSIDTGTTSYEQYF
J: TRBJ2-7
V: TRBV5-1
D: TRBD2
size: NA
length: 16

DNA: TGTGCCAGCAGTGCCCCAGGGGTGGCAGAGACCCAGTACTTC
CDR3: CASSAPGVAETQYF
J: TRBJ2-5
V: TRBV27
D: NA
size: NA
length: 14

DNA: TGCAGTGCTAGCTCCGGCTACGAGCAGTACTTC
CDR3: CSASSGYEQYF
J: TRBJ2-7
V: TRBV20-1
D: NA
size: NA
length: 11

DNA: TGTGCCAGCAGCTTAGCGCATCTCGGGAATCAGCCCCAGCATTTT
CDR3: CASSLAHLGNQPQHF
J: TRBJ1-5
V: TRBV7-2
D: NA
size: NA
length: 15

DNA: TGTGCCGTGACACAGAACAACTATGGCTACACCTTC
CDR3: CAVTQNNYGYTF
J: TRBJ1-2
V: TRBV10-3
D: NA
size: NA
length: 12

DNA: TGTGCCAGCACCGCAGGAGGGATGTACTATGGCTACACCTTC
CDR3: CASTAGGMYYGYTF
J: TRBJ1-2
V: TRBV6-6
D: NA
size: NA
length: 14

DNA: TGCGCCAGCAGCTTGGAAGCGTCGGGGGACATTCAGTACTTC
CDR3: CASSLEASGDIQYF
J: TRBJ2-4
V: TRBV5-1
D: NA
size: NA
length: 14

DNA: TGTGCCAGCAGGCCAGGGGATCTCTCCAATGAGCAGTTCTTC
CDR3: CASRPGDLSNEQFF
J: TRBJ2-1
V: TRBV9
D: NA
size: NA
length: 14

DNA: TGTGCCAGCAGTTACTCCTCGACAGGGAGGAATCAGCCCCAGCATTTT
CDR3: CASSYSSTGRNQPQHF
J: TRBJ1-5
V: TRBV6-5
D: TRBD1
size: NA
length: 16

DNA: TGTGCCACCAGCAGAGATCCGGGGGAGACCCAGTACTTC
CDR3: CATSRDPGETQYF
J: TRBJ2-5
V: TRBV15
D: NA
size: NA
length: 13

DNA: TGTGCCAGCAGTGTACTAGCGGGGTACCAAGAGACCCAGTACTTC
CDR3: CASSVLAGYQETQYF
J: TRBJ2-5
V: TRBV9
D: TRBD2
size: NA
length: 15